These 30 T cell receptor beta chains originate from one sample sequenced in a study of cytomegalovirus exposure and HLA in healthy donors. PCR was performed using 60 Vbeta and 13 Jbeta primers. Profiled with immunoSEQ multiplex PCR; TCRdb holds only in-frame clones, not every one. This sample has about 150,000 clones, with more than 60% found just once. The sample comprised PBMCs. The receptor source for this set is a man aged 25 to 40 in good health and CMV-seropositive.

This chain connects TRBV5-4 to TRBJ2-3; the match to TRBD1 covers 8 bases. Trimming at V came to 3 bases and at J to 7 bases, leaving 7 bases not matched to a gene. Germline CDR1 is SGHNT and CDR2 is YYREEE (reference sequence). CDR3 length: 14 residues. DNA for the CDR3: TGTGCCAGCAGCTCCGACAGGGGAAGAAATACGCAGTATTTT. Encoded protein: CASSSDRGRNTQYF. Using reference TRBV5-4 and TRBJ2-3 for the parts outside the CDR3, the full variable domain is ETGVTQSPTHLIKTRGQQVTLRCSSQSGHNTVSWYQQALGQGPQFIFQYYREEENGRGNFPPRFSGLQFPNYSSELNVNALELDDSALYLCASSSDRGRNTQYFGPGTRLTVL.

The table lists this clone with a count of one. V is TRBV5-1 and J is TRBJ2-7; 7 bases match TRBD1. V was pared by 7 bases and J by 6 bases, with 10 bases of the junction left unmatched. This CDR3 has 13 amino acids. Germline V gene sequence: CDR1 SGHRS, CDR2 YFSETQ. CDR3 amino acids: CASRRTGEVEQYF. The DNA for the CDR3 is TGCGCCAGCCGTCGAACAGGGGAAGTCGAGCAGTACTTC.

This clone was detected a few times. The chain links TRBV28 to TRBJ2-7; 8 nucleotides line up with TRBD2. The CDR3 loop spans 13 amino acids. Germline lookup yields CDR1 MDHEN and CDR2 SYDVKM. V gave up 8 bases and J gave up 9 bases; unmatched junction bases: 12. CDR3 in amino acids: CASLGQRELVQYF. As DNA, the CDR3 is TGTGCCAGCCTCGGCCAGCGGGAGTTGGTGCAGTACTTC.

The CDR3 sequence: CASSGEAVGGRDTQYF. The CDR3 DNA sequence: TGTGCCAGCAGCGGTGAGGCGGTGGGGGGTCGAGATACGCAGTATTTT. The chain combines TRBV13 with TRBJ2-3; the D gene is possibly TRBD2 (6 bases). Trimming removed 5 bases at V and 5 bases at J, with 20 bases between. CDR1 is PRHDT and CDR2 is FYEKMQ in the germline V gene (reference sequence). The CDR3 runs 16 residues.

The V and J genes are TRBV5-1 and TRBJ2-2; D gene unclear. CDR3 length: 15 amino acids. CDR1 and CDR2 (germline): SGHRS, YFSETQ. Trimming cost V 2 bases and J 0 bases, with 8 bases left between them. The CDR3 sequence: CASSLVLANTGELFF. DNA for the CDR3: TGCGCCAGCAGCTTAGTTCTAGCGAACACCGGGGAGCTGTTTTTT.

The chain employs TRBV5-6 and TRBJ2-7; 8 bases agree with TRBD1. V lost 5 bases, J lost 3 bases, and 4 bases stayed unmatched. This CDR3 spans 13 amino acids. Per the germline V gene, CDR1 is SGHDT and CDR2 is YYEEEE. The DNA of the CDR3 is TGTGCCAGCAGTCGGGACAGGTACTACGAGCAGTACTTC. Amino acid sequence: CASSRDRYYEQYF.

This chain uses TRBV6-1 with TRBJ1-4, with D unresolved. V lost 2 bases to trimming and J lost 6 bases, with 13 bases between them. The CDR3 has 15 amino acids. Germline loops: CDR1 MNHNS, CDR2 SASEGT. The CDR3 bases are TGTGCCAGCAGTGAACTGGGCACGTGGGATGAAAAACTGTTTTTT. Encoded protein: CASSELGTWDEKLFF.

The genes are TRBV5-1 and TRBJ1-2; 11 positions agree with TRBD1. This CDR3 is 16 amino acids long. Trimming cost V 4 bases and J 2 bases; bases outside gene matches: 7. CDR1 is SGHRS, CDR2 YFSETQ, per germline. The CDR3 is CASSPYGQGANYGYTF. In DNA form, the CDR3 reads TGCGCCAGCAGCCCTTACGGACAGGGGGCCAACTATGGCTACACCTTC.

The rearrangement joins TRBV5-4 to TRBJ1-5, with a weak D call TRBD1 (5 bases). V lost 3 bases, J lost 9 bases, and 19 bases lay in between. Germline assignment: CDR1 SGHNT and CDR2 YYREEE (reference sequence). The CDR3 has 15 residues. CDR3: CASSSQGGAPGPQHF. CDR3 coding DNA: TGTGCCAGCAGCTCCCAGGGAGGGGCCCCAGGGCCCCAGCATTTT.

This clone was seen a handful of times. The genes are TRBV6-5 and TRBJ1-1; TRBD1 agrees at 8 bases. CDR1 and CDR2 from the germline V gene are MNHEY and SVGAGI. The CDR3 totals 14 residues. The V gene end was trimmed by 2 bases and the J gene end by 1 base; junction bases not matched to a gene: 0. CDR3 in DNA: TGTGCCAGCAGTTACGGGACAGGGAACACTGAAGCTTTCTTT. This gives the protein CASSYGTGNTEAFF.

This clone occurred a few times. The chain recombines TRBV5-4 with TRBJ2-4; D perhaps matches TRBD2 (6 bases). The CDR3 consists of 13 residues. Per germline, CDR1 SGHNT and CDR2 YYREEE (reference sequence). V shed 0 bases and J shed 7 bases, with 8 bases lying between them. The DNA of the CDR3 is TGTGCCAGCAGCTTGGCGGGAGATAACATTCAGTACTTC. Translation gives CASSLAGDNIQYF.

The chain joins TRBV6-6 to TRBJ1-2; no firm D call. The CDR3 runs to 14 residues. Trimming stripped 0 bases from V and 5 bases from J, with 10 bases between. The germline CDR1 and CDR2 sequences are MNHNY and SVGAGI (reference sequence). The CDR3 reads CASSYSREGYGYTF. The CDR3 DNA is TGTGCCAGCAGTTACTCGAGGGAGGGATATGGCTACACCTTC.

This clone showed up just a few times. At one end, the junction sequence differs from germline, possibly due to a read error. The chain carries TRBV5-1 and TRBJ2-5, with D hard to call. The CDR3 totals 11 residues. Germline V CDR1 and CDR2: SGHRS, YFSETQ. CDR3 sequence: CASSTDTQQYF. CDR3 in DNA: TGTGCCAGCAGCACCGACACTCAGCAGTACTTC.

The chain couples TRBV6-5 to TRBJ2-2; TRBD2 is a possible D gene (6 bases). Trimming left V 6 bases short and J 6 bases short, with 17 bases between. This CDR3 contains 15 residues. CDR1 is MNHEY and CDR2 is SVGAGI in the germline V gene. CDR3 DNA sequence: TGTGCCAGCAGCCGCCCTAGCGCATTGGCCGGGGAGCTGTTTTTT. Translating gives CASSRPSALAGELFF.

In DNA form, the CDR3 reads TGTGCCAGCAGCGGAAACAGGGGGCCGAACACTGAAGCTTTCTTT. This translates into CASSGNRGPNTEAFF. The chain carries TRBV5-4 and TRBJ1-1; 9 bases are a match to TRBD1. The CDR3 extends over 15 amino acids. V shed 4 bases, J shed 1 base, and the junction held 5 bases outside the gene matches. CDR1 is SGHNT, CDR2 YYREEE, per germline (reference sequence).

The V call is TRBV9, the J call TRBJ1-4; 7 bases line up with TRBD1. The junction had 12 bases not matched to a gene; V was cut back by 3 bases and J by 7 bases. CDR1 SGDLS and CDR2 YYNGEE come from the germline V gene. The CDR3 sequence is 16 residues long. CDR3 nucleotides: TGTGCCAGCAGCGAGGGGGCGGGAGGGGGCGGTGAAAAACTGTTTTTT. Amino acid sequence: CASSEGAGGGGEKLFF.

The J gene is TRBJ2-2, the V gene TRBV6-6, with D uncertain. The CDR3 has 11 residues. Germline-derived CDR1 and CDR2 are MNHNY and SVGAGI (reference sequence). The germline V and J ends were trimmed by 7 bases and 2 bases, with 2 bases remaining between them. As DNA, the CDR3 is TGTGCCAGCACAAACACCGGGGAGCTGTTTTTT. It is translated as CASTNTGELFF.

The chain has TRBV19 and TRBJ2-3, with a tentative D call TRBD2 (5 bases). The V and J ends lost 3 bases and 4 bases respectively, with 14 bases between them. CDR1 and CDR2 from the germline V gene are LNHDA and SQIVND (reference sequence). This CDR3 has 15 residues. The DNA of the CDR3 is TGTGCCAGTAGTATTGGCCTTGGAGGTCCAGATACGCAGTATTTT. It codes for CASSIGLGGPDTQYF. Variable domain in full (rest from reference TRBV19 and TRBJ2-3): DGGITQSPKYLFRKEGQNVTLSCEQNLNHDAMYWYRQDPGQGLRLIYYSQIVNDFQKGDIAEGYSVSREKKESFPLTVTSAQKNPTAFYLCASSIGLGGPDTQYFGPGTRLTVL.

This chain uses TRBV27 with TRBJ2-5; 8 bases align to TRBD1. The V segment lost 5 bases and the J segment 4 bases; nucleotides outside the gene matches: 6. Germline V gene sequence: CDR1 MNHEY, CDR2 SMNVEV (reference sequence). The length of the CDR3 is 14 residues. The CDR3 loop is CASSVSGGPETQYF. CDR3 sequence (DNA): TGTGCCAGCAGTGTCTCAGGGGGCCCAGAGACCCAGTACTTC.

This chain joins TRBV19 and TRBJ2-3; TRBD2 aligns across 9 bases. Losses at the gene ends were 5 bases for V and 1 base for J; bases not matched to a gene: 4. The CDR3 length is 15 residues. In germline, CDR1 is LNHDA, CDR2 SQIVND (reference sequence). CDR3 nucleotides: TGTGCCAGTAGTGGGCGGGAGGGGGGCACAGATACGCAGTATTTT. It yields the protein CASSGREGGTDTQYF.

The chain employs TRBV9 and TRBJ2-7, with 9 bases identical to TRBD2. CDR1 and CDR2 (germline): SGDLS, YYNGEE. V was clipped by 4 bases and J by 1 base; unmatched bases: 9. The CDR3 has 16 amino acids. CDR3 protein: CASSHPLAGGSYEQYF. CDR3 in DNA: TGTGCCAGCAGCCACCCCCTGGCGGGAGGGTCCTACGAGCAGTACTTC.

The J gene is TRBJ2-3, the V gene TRBV10-3; D gene ambiguous. Between the trimmed V and J ends, which lost 4 bases and 0 bases, there was a span of 8 bases. The CDR3 covers 14 residues. CDR1 ENHRY and CDR2 SYGVKD come from the germline V gene. The DNA for the CDR3 is TGTGCCATCAGTGTAGCCTCTAGCACAGATACGCAGTATTTT. Protein sequence: CAISVASSTDTQYF.

V and J are TRBV28 and TRBJ1-6; no definite D call. V dropped 3 bases and J dropped 9 bases, with 12 bases sitting between them. Per the germline V gene, CDR1 is MDHEN and CDR2 is SYDVKM. This CDR3 is 14 amino acids long. The chain's CDR3 is CASSFAAVGSPLHF. The DNA of the CDR3 is TGTGCCAGCAGTTTCGCGGCGGTTGGTTCACCCCTCCACTTT.

The genes are TRBV6-1 and TRBJ1-5; D is unclear. The CDR3 runs 14 residues. Trimming took 3 bases from V and 7 from J, leaving 13 bases between them. Germline lookup yields CDR1 MNHNS and CDR2 SASEGT. The CDR3, as DNA: TGTGCCAGCAGTGATCAAGTACAGACCCAGCCCCAGCATTTT. It yields the protein CASSDQVQTQPQHF.

This chain uses TRBV4-1 with TRBJ2-7, with D possibly being TRBD2 (7 bases). CDR3 length: 17 residues. The germline V gene has CDR1 MGHRA and CDR2 YSYEKL. V was trimmed by 1 base and J by 0 bases, leaving 16 bases between them. CDR3 coding DNA: TGCGCCAGCAGCCAAGCTTCTGGGAGGGGGGTCTCCTACGAGCAGTACTTC. Encoded protein: CASSQASGRGVSYEQYF.

The chain employs TRBV11-3 and TRBJ1-2; maybe TRBD1 (6 bases). Germline V lookup: CDR1 SGHNT, CDR2 YENEEA. The length of the CDR3 is 15 residues. V lost 1 base, J lost 2 bases, and 11 bases lay in between. CDR3 nucleotide sequence: TGTGCCAGCAGCTTAGCCTGGGGGCCCAACTATGGCTACACCTTC. Its translation: CASSLAWGPNYGYTF.

The chain is built from TRBV19 and TRBJ2-4; D uncertain. The CDR3 has 14 amino acids. CDR1 and CDR2 (germline): LNHDA, SQIVND (reference sequence). V lost 5 bases and J 0 bases, leaving 8 bases between the germline ends. CDR3 coding DNA: TGTGCCAGTAGTCTGTCGTTAGCCAAAAACATTCAGTACTTC. Translated, it gives CASSLSLAKNIQYF.

The chain employs TRBV10-1 and TRBJ2-7, with TRBD1 as a possible D gene (5 bases). Germline CDR1 is WNHNN and CDR2 is SYGVQD (reference sequence). This CDR3 has 13 residues. V lost 8 bases and J 2 bases, leaving 13 bases between the germline ends. The CDR3 region is CASQSPGTYEQYF. The CDR3 nucleotides are TGCGCCAGCCAGAGCCCAGGGACCTACGAGCAGTACTTC.

CDR3 residues: CSVEARSDGSPAAAQYF. The CDR3 region has the DNA TGCAGCGTTGAAGCCCGGTCAGACGGGAGCCCCGCAGCGGCCCAGTACTTC. The chain combines TRBV29-1 with TRBJ2-5, with D possibly being TRBD2 (6 bases). The CDR3 has 17 amino acids. V was shortened by 1 base and J by 9 bases, with 27 bases between the two germline ends. CDR1 is SQVTM and CDR2 is ANQGSEA in the germline V gene.

J is TRBJ2-5 and V is TRBV6-5; 7 nucleotides align to TRBD1. The germline gives CDR1 MNHEY, CDR2 SVGAGI. With 2 bases clipped from V and 2 bases from J, the junction kept 8 bases outside the gene matches. The CDR3 has 16 residues. The chain's CDR3 is CASSYRQGDGQETQYF. CDR3 nucleotides: TGTGCCAGCAGTTACCGCCAGGGGGACGGTCAAGAGACCCAGTACTTC.